This entry features one T cell receptor (beta chain) sequence. This clone was observed a handful of times. Its antigen remains undetermined. Base qualities were left out, and no much larger clone turns up one base away. In the germline V gene, CDR1 corresponds to SGHTA and CDR2 to FQGNSA. The CDR3, from cysteine to phenylalanine, totals 14 residues. Kept here is only the CDR3 DNA, which spans 42 bases and is read in frame from base 1. Trimming takes 8 bases off V and 5 bases off J; junction bases not matched to a gene: 7. This sample was taken from a study of beta chain features in type 1 diabetes (dated by TCRdb to 2017 to 2018). About the full investigation: Patients and healthy donors did not differ in mean age, gender distribution, total cell number or subset yield. Regulatory and stem cell-like memory subsets were isolated from only 8 patients and 8 healthy donors, whereas naive and central memory subsets came from all 30 or so donors. A total of around 100 million sorted cells were examined across all samples, and RNA yield correlated strongly with the number of cells per subset. In the study, TCRB repertoires of sorted circulating CD4+ T cell subsets from recently diagnosed type 1 diabetes patients were compared with those of matched healthy donors.

Here is what the overall study found, with its caveats: Naive, central memory and regulatory TCRB repertoires appeared to be more similar among patients than among healthy donors. Only small numbers of individuals were included in the HLA sub-analyses, which left unresolved whether HLA type had any influence on TCRB rearrangement. At VDJ recombination sites, type 1 diabetes patients had fewer insertions and more deleted nucleotides, which implies abnormalities in thymic rearrangement. Because cDNA was sequenced instead of genomic DNA, highly expressing activated cells could be over-represented, though the groups showed no difference in activation or CD3 levels. PCR may preferentially amplify shorter templates, but because patient and control samples were amplified and corrected together, any resulting skew would affect both groups equally. Type 1 diabetes patients showed a moderate but significant shortening of TCRB CDR3 length in all four CD4+ subsets.

The entire amount of isolated RNA was reverse transcribed using the High Capacity cDNA Reverse Transcription Kit, so the sequenced TCRB transcripts were expressed ones. Naive, central memory and regulatory T cell samples underwent deep immunoSEQ sequencing, averaging around 3.6 million total reads per sample. After sorted cells were lysed in RLT buffer, RNA was extracted with DNase-treated RNeasy Micro or Mini kits, with the choice depending on cell number. Each cell subset was processed separately to prevent cross-contamination, with patient and healthy donor samples processed together. The immunoSEQ multiplex PCR was used to amplify TCRB sequences from cDNA, generating 87-bp fragments that spanned the CDR3 region. Sequencing of the amplicons was performed on the Illumina HiSeq platform. The paper's processing steps were these. PCR bias was corrected computationally using synthetic template baselines, and reads within Hamming distance 2 were collapsed, with unmergeable singletons discarded. Reads were aligned to IMGT to assign V, D and J genes, CDR3 length, and insertions or deletions at six rearrangement sites. Within each subset, clonotype counts were normalized to sorted cell number, after which true diversity and Gini coefficients were computed with the tcR R package. The overlap coefficient, calculated on TCRB nucleotide sequences, was used to quantify repertoire sharing. Out-of-frame TCRB sequences from naive cells were analyzed as a proxy for the pre-selection repertoire. As stored in TCRdb, this immuneACCESS dataset retains in-frame rearrangements with V and J assigned. A fraction of the clones does not appear; measured against another copy, unresolved V genes explain less than half of the discrepancy, and the remainder lacks a known reason. V, J and clone size are taken as reported in that table, and D and trimming were inferred from the DNA itself. This sample comprises about 230,000 clones, about 9.3% of them detected only once. The ten largest make up around 0.031% of the sample.

Each donor gave one peripheral blood draw, averaging around 0.11 L, which was collected into heparinised tubes. A BD FACSAria II was used to sort naive, central memory, regulatory and stem cell-like memory CD4+ T cells with a panel that included CD45RO, CCR7, CD25, CD127, CD95 and CD27. Every sorted population had a purity above 98%. PBMCs were isolated right away by Lymphoprep density gradient centrifugation and were stained directly, without culture. To minimize batch effects, samples were stained and sorted in pairs, one healthy donor with one patient per experiment. This chain joins TRBV7-2 to TRBJ1-1, with TRBD1 identical over 11 junction bases. Sequencing was performed on naive CD4+ T cells from blood. This specimen's cell subset or site label, per the study, means: true naive CD4+ T cells. The sequence was collected from a woman aged 18-29 years in good health. In nucleotides, the sequence is TGTGCCAGCTTCGCCGGGACAGGGGGTACTGAAGCTTTCTTT. This yields the protein CASFAGTGGTEAFF.